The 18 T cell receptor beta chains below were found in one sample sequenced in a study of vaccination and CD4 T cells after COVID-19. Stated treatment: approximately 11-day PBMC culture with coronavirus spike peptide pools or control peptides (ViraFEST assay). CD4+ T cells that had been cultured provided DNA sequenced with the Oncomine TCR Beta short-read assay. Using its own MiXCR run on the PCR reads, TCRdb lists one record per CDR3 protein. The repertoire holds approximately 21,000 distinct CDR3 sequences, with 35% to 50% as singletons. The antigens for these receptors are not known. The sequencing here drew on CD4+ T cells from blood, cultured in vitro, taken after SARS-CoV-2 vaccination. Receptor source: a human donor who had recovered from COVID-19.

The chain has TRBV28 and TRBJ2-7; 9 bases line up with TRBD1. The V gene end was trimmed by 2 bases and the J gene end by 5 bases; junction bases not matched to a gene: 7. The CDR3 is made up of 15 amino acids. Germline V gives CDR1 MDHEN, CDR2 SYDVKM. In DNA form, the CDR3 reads TGTGCCAGCAGTTTAACCGGGACAGGGCGCCACGAGCAGTACTTC. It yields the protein CASSLTGTGRHEQYF.

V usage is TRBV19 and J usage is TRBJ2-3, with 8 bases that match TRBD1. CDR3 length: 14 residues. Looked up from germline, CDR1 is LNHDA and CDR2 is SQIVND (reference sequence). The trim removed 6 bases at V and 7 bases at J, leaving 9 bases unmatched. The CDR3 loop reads CASRVQGGRNTQYF. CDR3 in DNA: TGTGCCAGTAGGGTACAGGGGGGTCGAAATACGCAGTATTTT.

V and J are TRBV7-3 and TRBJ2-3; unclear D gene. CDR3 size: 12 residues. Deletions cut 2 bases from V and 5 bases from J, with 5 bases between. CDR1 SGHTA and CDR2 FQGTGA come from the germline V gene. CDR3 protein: CASSLVGDTQYF. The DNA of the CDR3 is TGTGCCAGCAGCTTAGTAGGAGATACGCAGTATTTT.

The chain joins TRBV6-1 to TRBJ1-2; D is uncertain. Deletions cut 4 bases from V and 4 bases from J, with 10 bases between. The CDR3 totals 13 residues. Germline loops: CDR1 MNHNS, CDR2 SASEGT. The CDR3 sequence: CASSGRSPYGYTF. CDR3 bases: TGTGCCAGCAGTGGACGGAGTCCCTATGGCTACACCTTC.

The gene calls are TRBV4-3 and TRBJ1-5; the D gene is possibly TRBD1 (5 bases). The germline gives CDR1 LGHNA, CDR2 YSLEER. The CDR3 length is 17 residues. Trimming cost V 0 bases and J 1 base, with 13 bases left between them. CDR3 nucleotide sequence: TGCGCCAGCAGCCAAGAGTTCGACAGACTGAGCAATCAGCCCCAGCATTTT. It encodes CASSQEFDRLSNQPQHF.

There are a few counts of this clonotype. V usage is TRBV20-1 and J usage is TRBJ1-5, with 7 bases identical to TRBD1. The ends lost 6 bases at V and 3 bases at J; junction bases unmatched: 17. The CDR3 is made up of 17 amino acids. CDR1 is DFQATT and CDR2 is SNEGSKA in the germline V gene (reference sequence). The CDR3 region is CSASKTGRIGPNQPQHF. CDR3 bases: TGCAGTGCATCGAAGACAGGGAGGATAGGGCCCAATCAGCCCCAGCATTTT.

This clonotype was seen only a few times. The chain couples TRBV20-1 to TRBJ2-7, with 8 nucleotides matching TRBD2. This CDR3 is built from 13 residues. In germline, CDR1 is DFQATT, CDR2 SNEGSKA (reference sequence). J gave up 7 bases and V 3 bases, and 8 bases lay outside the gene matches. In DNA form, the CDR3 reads TGCAGTGCTAGCACGGCTAGCGGGTATGAGCAGTACTTC. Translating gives CSASTASGYEQYF.

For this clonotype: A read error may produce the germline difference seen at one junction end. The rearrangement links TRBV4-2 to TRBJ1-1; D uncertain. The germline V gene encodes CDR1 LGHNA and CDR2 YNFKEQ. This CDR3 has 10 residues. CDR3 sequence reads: CASGNTEAFF. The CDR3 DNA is TGTGCCAGCGGCAACACGGAAGCTTTCTTT.

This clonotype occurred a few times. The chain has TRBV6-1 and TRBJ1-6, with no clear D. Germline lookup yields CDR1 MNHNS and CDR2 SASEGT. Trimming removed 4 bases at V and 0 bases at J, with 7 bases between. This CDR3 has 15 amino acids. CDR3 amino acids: CASSVGSSYNSPLHF. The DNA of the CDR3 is TGTGCCAGCAGTGTTGGTAGCTCCTATAATTCACCCCTCCACTTT.

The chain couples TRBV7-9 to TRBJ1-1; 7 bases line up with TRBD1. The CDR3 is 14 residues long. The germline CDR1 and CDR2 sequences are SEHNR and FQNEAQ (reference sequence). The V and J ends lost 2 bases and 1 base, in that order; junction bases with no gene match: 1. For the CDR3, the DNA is TGTGCCAGCAGCTTATCAGGGGGGAACACTGAAGCTTTCTTT. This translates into CASSLSGGNTEAFF.

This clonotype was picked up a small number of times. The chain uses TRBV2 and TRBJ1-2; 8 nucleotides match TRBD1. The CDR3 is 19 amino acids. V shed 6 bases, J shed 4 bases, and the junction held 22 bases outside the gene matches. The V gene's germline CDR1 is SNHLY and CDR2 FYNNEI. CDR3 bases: TGTGCCAGCAGCGAATTTCGCTCGTCGGGGACAGGACGGGGCTATGGCTACACCTTC. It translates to CASSEFRSSGTGRGYGYTF.

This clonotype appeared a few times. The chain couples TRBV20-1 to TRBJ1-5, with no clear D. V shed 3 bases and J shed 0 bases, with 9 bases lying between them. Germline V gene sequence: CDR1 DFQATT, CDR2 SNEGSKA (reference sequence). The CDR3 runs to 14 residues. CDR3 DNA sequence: TGCAGTGCTAGGACCGAATATAGCAATCAGCCCCAGCATTTT. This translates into CSARTEYSNQPQHF.

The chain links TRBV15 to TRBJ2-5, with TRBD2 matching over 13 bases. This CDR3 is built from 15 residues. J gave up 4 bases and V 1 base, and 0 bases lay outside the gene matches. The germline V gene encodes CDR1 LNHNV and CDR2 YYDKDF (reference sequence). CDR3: CATSRGLAGGETQYF. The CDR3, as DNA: TGTGCCACCAGCAGAGGACTAGCGGGAGGAGAGACCCAGTACTTC.

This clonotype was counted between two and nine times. The CDR3 is CASSGAETQYF. For the CDR3, the DNA is TGTGCCAGTAGTGGGGCGGAGACCCAGTACTTC. The chain uses TRBV19 and TRBJ2-5, with D perhaps TRBD1 (5 bases). Germline values: CDR1 LNHDA, CDR2 SQIVND (reference sequence). V lost 5 bases and J 5 bases, leaving 6 bases between the germline ends. This CDR3 contains 11 residues.

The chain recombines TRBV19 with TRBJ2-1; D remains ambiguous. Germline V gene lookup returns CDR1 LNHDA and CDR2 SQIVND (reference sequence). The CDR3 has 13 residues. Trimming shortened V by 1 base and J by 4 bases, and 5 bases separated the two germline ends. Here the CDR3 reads CASSIGRYNEQFF. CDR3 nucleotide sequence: TGTGCCAGTAGTATAGGACGGTACAATGAGCAGTTCTTC.

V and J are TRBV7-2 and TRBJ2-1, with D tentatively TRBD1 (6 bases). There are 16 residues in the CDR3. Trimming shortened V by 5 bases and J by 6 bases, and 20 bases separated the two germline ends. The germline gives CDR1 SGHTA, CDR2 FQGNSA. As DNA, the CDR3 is TGTGCCAGCAGCCGTTTCGTCCGAACAGGGCTCAATGAGCAGTTCTTC. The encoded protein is CASSRFVRTGLNEQFF.

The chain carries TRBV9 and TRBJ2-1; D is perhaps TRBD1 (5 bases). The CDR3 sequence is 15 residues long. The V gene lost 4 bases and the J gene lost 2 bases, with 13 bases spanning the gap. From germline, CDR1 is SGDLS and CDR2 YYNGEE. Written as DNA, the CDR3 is TGTGCCAGCAGCACTTCAGGGATCCCCTACAATGAGCAGTTCTTC. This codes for CASSTSGIPYNEQFF. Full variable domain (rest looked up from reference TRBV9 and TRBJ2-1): DSGVTQTPKHLITATGQRVTLRCSPRSGDLSVYWYQQSLDQGLQFLIQYYNGEERAKGNILERFSAQQFPDLHSELNLSSLELGDSALYFCASSTSGIPYNEQFFGPGTRLTVL.

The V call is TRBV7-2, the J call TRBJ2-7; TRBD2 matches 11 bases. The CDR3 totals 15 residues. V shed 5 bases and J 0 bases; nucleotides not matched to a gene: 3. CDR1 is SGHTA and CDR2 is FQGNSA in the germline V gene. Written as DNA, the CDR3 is TGTGCCAGCAGCCTTACTAGCGGGAGCTCCTACGAGCAGTACTTC. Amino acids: CASSLTSGSSYEQYF.